This entry lists 14 T cell receptor beta chains sequenced from one sample in a study of response to subunit inactivated influenza vaccine. Using its own MiXCR run on the RT-PCR reads, TCRdb lists one record per CDR3 protein. This sample has approximately 520,000 distinct CDR3 sequences; about 25% occur once, and the top ten carry under 2.5%. The source material was CD4+ T cells sorted from PBMCs, sampled 5 days after vaccination. The receptors here all came from a man over 45 who received an inactivated influenza vaccine.

This clonotype occurred a few times. The chain couples TRBV7-9 to TRBJ2-7, with TRBD1 matching 9 bases. This CDR3 has 14 amino acids. The ends lost 4 bases at V and 5 bases at J; junction bases unmatched: 6. The germline V gene encodes CDR1 SEHNR and CDR2 FQNEAQ (reference sequence). This chain's CDR3 is CASSSRQGGHEQYF. In DNA, the CDR3 is TGTGCCAGCAGCTCGAGACAGGGGGGCCACGAGCAGTACTTC.

This rearrangement joins TRBV6-5 to TRBJ2-7, with D uncertain. With 0 bases removed from V and 6 bases from J, the gap between germline ends came to 12 bases. The CDR3 totals 14 residues. Germline CDR1 and CDR2: MNHEY and SVGAGI. The chain's CDR3 is CASSYSPRTVEQYF. The CDR3 coding sequence is TGTGCCAGCAGTTACTCCCCCAGGACCGTCGAGCAGTACTTC.

This clonotype was observed a few times. The chain links TRBV10-2 to TRBJ2-7; the match to TRBD1 covers 7 bases. V shed 6 bases, J shed 2 bases, and the junction held 4 bases outside the gene matches. Per germline, CDR1 WSHSY and CDR2 SAAADI. CDR3 size: 13 residues. The CDR3 here is CASRDQGAYEQYF. The CDR3 bases are TGCGCCAGCAGGGATCAGGGGGCCTACGAGCAGTACTTC.

The chain recombines TRBV7-2 with TRBJ2-5; 9 bases match TRBD2. The germline gives CDR1 SGHTA, CDR2 FQGNSA. This CDR3 is built from 14 residues. V gave up 1 base and J gave up 10 bases; unmatched junction bases: 7. CDR3 protein: CASSLGGGARNQYF. CDR3 DNA: TGTGCCAGCAGCTTAGGCGGGGGGGCCAGAAACCAGTACTTC.

This clonotype has just a few counts. This chain links TRBV28 with TRBJ2-1, with D tentatively TRBD1 or TRBD2 (6 bases each). Trimming took 7 bases from V and 0 from J, leaving 25 bases between them. Germline CDR1 is MDHEN and CDR2 is SYDVKM. The CDR3 has 19 amino acids. This CDR3 reads CASMIGGPGRLFSYNEQFF. CDR3 bases: TGTGCCAGCATGATAGGGGGGCCGGGACGTTTATTCTCCTACAATGAGCAGTTCTTC.

The chain recombines TRBV2 with TRBJ2-3; D ambiguous. Germline V gene data show CDR1 as SNHLY and CDR2 as FYNNEI. V was cut by 3 bases and J by 2 bases, with 12 bases left in between. The CDR3 has 15 amino acids. The CDR3: CASSDSLYPTDTQYF. The CDR3 coding sequence is TGTGCCAGCAGTGACAGTCTGTATCCCACAGATACGCAGTATTTT. Filled out from reference TRBV2 and TRBJ2-3, the complete variable domain reads EPEVTQTPSHQVTQMGQEVILRCVPISNHLYFYWYRQILGQKVEFLVSFYNNEISEKSEIFDDQFSVERPDGSNFTLKIRSTKLEDSAMYFCASSDSLYPTDTQYFGPGTRLTVL.

The CDR3 reads CASSRGNSYEQYF. DNA of the CDR3: TGTGCCAGCAGCCGGGGGAACTCCTACGAGCAGTACTTC. V usage is TRBV7-2 and J usage is TRBJ2-7, with D possibly matching TRBD2 (6 bases). The CDR3 totals 13 residues. Trimming cost V 5 bases and J 0 bases, with 8 bases left between them. The V gene's germline CDR1 is SGHTA and CDR2 FQGNSA.

This chain connects TRBV3-1 to TRBJ2-2; possible D gene TRBD2, 7 bases. There are 13 residues in the CDR3. Germline V lookup: CDR1 LGHDT, CDR2 YNNKEL (reference sequence). V shed 3 bases and J shed 6 bases, with 8 bases lying between them. The CDR3 region is CASSHGGPGELFF. The CDR3 bases are TGTGCCAGCAGCCACGGGGGGCCCGGGGAGCTGTTTTTT.

The genes are TRBV5-1 and TRBJ2-5; 11 nucleotides line up with TRBD2. V was pared by 4 bases and J by 0 bases, with 8 bases of the junction left unmatched. This CDR3 contains 17 residues. CDR1 is SGHRS, CDR2 YFSETQ, per germline. The CDR3 bases are TGCGCCAGCAGCACCTGGACTAGCGGGCGCAACCAAGAGACCCAGTACTTC. This codes for CASSTWTSGRNQETQYF.

CDR3 sequence reads: CSARERELILNTDTQYF. The CDR3 DNA sequence: TGCAGTGCTAGAGAACGGGAGCTAATACTTAACACAGATACGCAGTATTTT. This chain connects TRBV20-1 to TRBJ2-3; D possibly corresponds to TRBD2 (6 bases). The CDR3 sequence is 17 residues long. The germline V and J ends were trimmed by 0 bases and 2 bases, with 18 bases remaining between them. Germline CDR1 reads DFQATT; CDR2 reads SNEGSKA (reference sequence).

The CDR3 DNA is TGCAGTGCTAGGTTATCAGTCTCCGGGACTAGCAACGAGCAGTACTTC. Residues: CSARLSVSGTSNEQYF. V usage is TRBV20-1 and J usage is TRBJ2-7, with 9 bases aligning to TRBD2. V was clipped by 3 bases and J by 5 bases; unmatched bases: 14. Germline assignment: CDR1 DFQATT and CDR2 SNEGSKA (reference sequence). The CDR3 covers 16 residues.

This rearrangement joins TRBV7-2 to TRBJ2-5; D perhaps matches TRBD1 (5 bases). The V end was cut by 3 bases, the J end by 2 bases, with 10 bases between. This CDR3 is 14 amino acids long. Germline-derived CDR1 and CDR2 are SGHTA and FQGNSA. The CDR3: CASSFQTAQETQYF. CDR3 sequence (DNA): TGTGCCAGCAGCTTCCAGACAGCTCAAGAGACCCAGTACTTC.

The chain joins TRBV20-1 to TRBJ2-1; tentatively, D is TRBD2 (6 bases). Germline V CDR1 and CDR2: DFQATT, SNEGSKA (reference sequence). This CDR3 contains 15 residues. V dropped 0 bases and J dropped 4 bases, with 13 bases sitting between them. The CDR3: CSARDEAGRYNEQFF. The DNA for the CDR3 is TGCAGTGCTAGAGATGAAGCGGGCCGATACAATGAGCAGTTCTTC.

This clonotype was recorded a few times. V and J are TRBV3-1 and TRBJ2-7, with TRBD2 identical over 9 bases. CDR3 size: 17 residues. After removal of 0 bases from V and 3 bases from J, the junction contained 9 bases not matched to a gene. Germline V lookup: CDR1 LGHDT, CDR2 YNNKEL (reference sequence). The CDR3 bases are TGTGCCAGCAGCCAAGAGGTTGGCGGGAGGGCCTTCTACGAGCAGTACTTC. Protein: CASSQEVGGRAFYEQYF.